Included here is one T cell receptor (beta chain) sequence, with context. Antigen: not known. This specimen comes from a study of a mutant IDH1 vaccine in newly diagnosed glioma. Produced via immunoSEQ multiplex PCR; TCRdb's table is partial and in-frame only. The sample includes 26,000 or so clones, approximately 82% of them seen just once. Indicated time point: week 35, safety follow-up. Each dose of the vaccine consisted of 300 ug of mutant IDH1 20-mer peptide, with topical imiquimod. Study-wide findings and caveats: Most patients, approximately 93%, showed vaccine-induced immune responses.

This TCR derives from a man younger than 45 with glioma. The sample consisted of PBMCs, taken from a glioma patient whose treatment included an IDH1 peptide vaccine.

CDR3 region: CAWSVLRRANYGYTF. The CDR3 nucleotides are TGTGCCTGGAGTGTACTAAGGCGGGCAAACTATGGCTACACCTTC. The chain links TRBV30 to TRBJ1-2; D is uncertain. Germline V gene sequence: CDR1 GTSNPN, CDR2 SVGIG (reference sequence). The V end was cut by 0 bases, the J end by 2 bases, with 13 bases between. This CDR3 spans 15 amino acids.